This TCR beta chain was profiled in a study of blood T cell repertoires in COVID-19. Study background: Samples representing acute and convalescent COVID-19 were sourced from the United States, Italy and Spain.

Study processing details: Estimation of nucleated cell counts was performed using reference gene primer amplification. Produced via immunoSEQ multiplex PCR; TCRdb's table is partial and in-frame only. The D gene and trimming were derived from the DNA, and the V and J assignments and clone size from that table. Of some 170,000 clones in the sample, 82% were seen once. CDR3 size: 14 residues. V was pared by 5 bases and J by 4 bases, with 7 bases of the junction left unmatched. Germline CDR1 SGHTA, CDR2 FQGTGA. V gene TRBV7-3 combines with J gene TRBJ1-1, with 7 bases lining up with TRBD1. The specimen was peripheral blood. This TCR was sampled from a woman between 65 and 79 years old with acute or convalescent COVID-19. As DNA, the CDR3 is TGTGCCAGCAGCGCCCTGACAGGGTCCACTGAAGCTTTCTTT. It yields the protein CASSALTGSTEAFF. Together with reference TRBV7-3 and TRBJ1-1, the CDR3 gives the full variable domain: GAGVSQTPSNKVTEKGKYVELRCDPISGHTALYWYRQSLGQGPEFLIYFQGTGAADDSGLPNDRFFAVRPEGSVSTLKIQRTERGDSAVYLCASSALTGSTEAFFGQGTRLTVV.